The rows below give T cell receptor beta chains drawn from one sample of a study of blood T cell repertoires in COVID-19. Clones were sequenced by immunoSEQ multiplex PCR, and TCRdb holds only the in-frame ones, with some missing. The table includes some 140,000 clones, about 80% detected once. The sample consisted of peripheral blood. The source of these receptors is an elderly woman with acute or convalescent COVID-19. The CDR3 runs from the conserved cysteine through the conserved F or W. The D gene is left open where the match is weak. Some rows mark clone size as missing; the rest say once, few, many or name a class of expanded clone.

V gene: TRBV5-6; J gene: TRBJ2-7; D gene: TRBD1; clone size: NA; CDR3 DNA: TGTGCCAGCAGCCGACCGGACAGGGTCGAGCAGTACTTC; CDR3 protein: CASSRPDRVEQYF
V gene: TRBV15; J gene: TRBJ1-5; D gene: NA; clone size: few; CDR3 DNA: TGTGCCACCAACTCAGGGGAGAACAGGGAAAATCAGCCCCAGCATTTT; CDR3 protein: CATNSGENRENQPQHF
V gene: TRBV6-5; J gene: TRBJ1-5; D gene: TRBD1; clone size: NA; CDR3 DNA: TGTGCCAGCAAACGGGACAGTCTCAATCAGCCCCAGCATTTT; CDR3 protein: CASKRDSLNQPQHF
V gene: TRBV7-8; J gene: TRBJ1-6; D gene: TRBD1; clone size: NA; CDR3 DNA: TGTGCCAGCAGCTCACGACCGGGACAGGGGAATTCACCCCTCCACTTT; CDR3 protein: CASSSRPGQGNSPLHF
V gene: TRBV5-5; J gene: TRBJ1-5; D gene: NA; clone size: NA; CDR3 DNA: TGTGCCAGCAGCTTGGATGTGACAATCAATCAGCCCCAGCATTTT; CDR3 protein: CASSLDVTINQPQHF
V gene: TRBV5-6; J gene: TRBJ2-7; D gene: TRBD1; clone size: NA; CDR3 DNA: TGTGCCAGCAGCACAACGGACAGGTTTTTAGAGCAGTACTTC; CDR3 protein: CASSTTDRFLEQYF
V gene: TRBV5-1; J gene: TRBJ2-7; D gene: TRBD1; clone size: NA; CDR3 DNA: TGCGCCAGCACCGGGACAGACTCCTACGAGCAGTACTTC; CDR3 protein: CASTGTDSYEQYF
V gene: TRBV14; J gene: TRBJ1-6; D gene: NA; clone size: NA; CDR3 DNA: TGTGCCAGCCCCACTGGGCCCAGAGATTCACCCCTCCACTTT; CDR3 protein: CASPTGPRDSPLHF
V gene: TRBV10-3; J gene: TRBJ2-1; D gene: NA; clone size: NA; CDR3 DNA: TGTGCCATCGGTCAACATTACAATGAGCAGTTCTTC; CDR3 protein: CAIGQHYNEQFF
V gene: TRBV19; J gene: TRBJ1-2; D gene: TRBD1; clone size: once; CDR3 DNA: TGTGCCAGTAGTTACAGGGGGAACTATGGCTACACCTTC; CDR3 protein: CASSYRGNYGYTF
V gene: TRBV2; J gene: TRBJ2-3; D gene: NA; clone size: once; CDR3 DNA: TGTGCCAGCAGTGAGATAGCAGATACGCAGTATTTT; CDR3 protein: CASSEIADTQYF
V gene: TRBV6-4; J gene: TRBJ1-1; D gene: NA; clone size: NA; CDR3 DNA: TGTGCCAGCAGGCGCCAGGGGAACACTGAAGCTTTCTTT; CDR3 protein: CASRRQGNTEAFF
V gene: TRBV28; J gene: TRBJ2-1; D gene: TRBD1; clone size: once; CDR3 DNA: TGTGCCAGCAGTTCTCTGGGGGGACAGGGATACAATGAGCAGTTCTTC; CDR3 protein: CASSSLGGQGYNEQFF
V gene: TRBV18; J gene: TRBJ2-7; D gene: TRBD1; clone size: NA; CDR3 DNA: TGTGCCAGCTCACCAGGGACAGGGTCGGGCGAGCAGTACTTC; CDR3 protein: CASSPGTGSGEQYF
V gene: TRBV18; J gene: TRBJ1-5; D gene: NA; clone size: once; CDR3 DNA: TGTGCCAGCTCGCAAGACAGGAATCAGCCCCAGCATTTT; CDR3 protein: CASSQDRNQPQHF
V gene: TRBV2; J gene: TRBJ1-1; D gene: TRBD1; clone size: NA; CDR3 DNA: TGTGCCAGCAGCAACAGGGGGAACACTGAAGCTTTCTTT; CDR3 protein: CASSNRGNTEAFF
V gene: TRBV14; J gene: TRBJ2-1; D gene: TRBD1; clone size: NA; CDR3 DNA: TGTGCCAGCAGATTGAGTAACAGGGGGAGGAATGAGCAGTTCTTC; CDR3 protein: CASRLSNRGRNEQFF
V gene: TRBV4-3; J gene: TRBJ2-7; D gene: TRBD1; clone size: NA; CDR3 DNA: TGCGCCAGCAGCCAGGGACAGGGGGCGGTTGGCGAGCAGTACTTC; CDR3 protein: CASSQGQGAVGEQYF
V gene: TRBV11-2; J gene: TRBJ2-2; D gene: NA; clone size: NA; CDR3 DNA: TGTGCCAGCAGCCCGACAGGGAACACCGGGGAGCTGTTTTTT; CDR3 protein: CASSPTGNTGELFF
V gene: TRBV5-1; J gene: TRBJ2-3; D gene: TRBD1; clone size: NA; CDR3 DNA: TGCGCCAGCAGCTTGACAGGGGTCCTTGGGACAGATACGCAGTATTTT; CDR3 protein: CASSLTGVLGTDTQYF
V gene: TRBV27; J gene: TRBJ2-3; D gene: TRBD1; clone size: NA; CDR3 DNA: TGTGCCAGCAGTTTATCGGGGGCTCCCGGGACAGGGGGCACCATCACAGATACGCAGTATTTT; CDR3 protein: CASSLSGAPGTGGTITDTQYF
V gene: TRBV3-1/TRBV3-2; J gene: TRBJ1-5; D gene: NA; clone size: NA; CDR3 DNA: TGTGCCAGCAGCCAAGGTTATATCCCAGAGGAGCCCCAGCATTTT; CDR3 protein: CASSQGYIPEEPQHF
V gene: TRBV18; J gene: TRBJ1-2; D gene: TRBD1; clone size: once; CDR3 DNA: TGTGCCAGCTCACCCGCGACAGGGTATAACTATGGCTACACCTTC; CDR3 protein: CASSPATGYNYGYTF
V gene: TRBV4-2; J gene: TRBJ1-1; D gene: NA; clone size: NA; CDR3 DNA: TGTGCCAGCAGCCCGACGGCCGGGGGGCGCGACACTGAAGCTTTCTTT; CDR3 protein: CASSPTAGGRDTEAFF
V gene: TRBV24-1; J gene: TRBJ2-2; D gene: NA; clone size: NA; CDR3 DNA: TGTGCCACCAGTTCCCATGGGGGCAGGGCAAACACCGGGGAGCTGTTTTTT; CDR3 protein: CATSSHGGRANTGELFF
V gene: TRBV27; J gene: TRBJ2-1; D gene: TRBD1; clone size: NA; CDR3 DNA: TGTGCCAGCATGTCTCCAAGCAGGGGGCATCCTAGGGACAATGAGCAGTTCTTC; CDR3 protein: CASMSPSRGHPRDNEQFF
V gene: TRBV6-2/TRBV6-3; J gene: TRBJ2-2; D gene: NA; clone size: NA; CDR3 DNA: TGTGCCAGCAGTTACTGGACAGCGAACACCGGGGAGCTGTTTTTT; CDR3 protein: CASSYWTANTGELFF
V gene: TRBV27; J gene: TRBJ1-2; D gene: NA; clone size: NA; CDR3 DNA: TGTGCCAGCAGTCCCTATACAGTTAACTATGGCTACACCTTC; CDR3 protein: CASSPYTVNYGYTF
V gene: TRBV6-1; J gene: TRBJ2-5; D gene: NA; clone size: NA; CDR3 DNA: TGTGCCAGCAGTGATGTACGAGAAGAGACCCAGTACTTC; CDR3 protein: CASSDVREETQYF
V gene: TRBV18; J gene: TRBJ1-1; D gene: NA; clone size: NA; CDR3 DNA: TGTGCCAGCTCACTTACTCCAGGGTTGGAGAACACTGAAGCTTTCTTT; CDR3 protein: CASSLTPGLENTEAFF
V gene: TRBV2; J gene: TRBJ1-3; D gene: NA; clone size: few; CDR3 DNA: TGTGCCAGCAGCGAAGCTGGCGGGAGGTCTGGAAACACCATATATTTT; CDR3 protein: CASSEAGGRSGNTIYF
V gene: TRBV5-1; J gene: TRBJ2-1; D gene: TRBD1; clone size: NA; CDR3 DNA: TGCGCCAGCACCGAACAGGACAGGCTCAATGAGCAGTTCTTC; CDR3 protein: CASTEQDRLNEQFF
V gene: TRBV28; J gene: TRBJ1-2; D gene: NA; clone size: NA; CDR3 DNA: TGTGCCGTCCGCGAGGGTTCCCATGGCTACACCTTC; CDR3 protein: CAVREGSHGYTF
V gene: TRBV14; J gene: TRBJ1-4; D gene: NA; clone size: NA; CDR3 DNA: TGTGCCAGCAGCCAAGATCGGGGTGCGGCCCCAACTAATGAAAAACTGTTTTTT; CDR3 protein: CASSQDRGAAPTNEKLFF
V gene: TRBV7-9; J gene: TRBJ1-2; D gene: NA; clone size: NA; CDR3 DNA: TGTGCCAGCAGCTTGATACAGATCTATGGCTACACCTTC; CDR3 protein: CASSLIQIYGYTF
V gene: TRBV19; J gene: TRBJ1-5; D gene: NA; clone size: few; CDR3 DNA: TGTGCCAGTAGTATTTCAGGGGCCAGGCAGCCCCAGCATTTT; CDR3 protein: CASSISGARQPQHF
V gene: TRBV19; J gene: TRBJ1-4; D gene: NA; clone size: NA; CDR3 DNA: TGTGCCAGTAGCCCCGTCGGGTCTGCAACTAATGAAAAACTGTTTTTT; CDR3 protein: CASSPVGSATNEKLFF
V gene: TRBV7-2; J gene: TRBJ1-2; D gene: TRBD1; clone size: few; CDR3 DNA: TGTGCCAGCGAGAGAATGACAGGGGCTAACTATGGCTACACCTTC; CDR3 protein: CASERMTGANYGYTF
V gene: TRBV7-2; J gene: TRBJ1-5; D gene: TRBD1; clone size: NA; CDR3 DNA: TGTGCCAGCAGCGAGGGACAGGGATTAAATCAGCCCCAGCATTTT; CDR3 protein: CASSEGQGLNQPQHF
V gene: TRBV11-3; J gene: TRBJ2-3; D gene: NA; clone size: once; CDR3 DNA: TGTGCCAGCAGCCTTCGGACTCAAGCAGACACAGATACGCAGTATTTT; CDR3 protein: CASSLRTQADTDTQYF
V gene: TRBV7-9; J gene: TRBJ2-1; D gene: TRBD1; clone size: NA; CDR3 DNA: TGTGCCAGCAGCTACCGACAGGGGGCAACCTACAATGAGCAGTTCTTC; CDR3 protein: CASSYRQGATYNEQFF
V gene: TRBV5-1; J gene: TRBJ1-1; D gene: TRBD1; clone size: NA; CDR3 DNA: TGCGCCAGCAGCCCGGGGACAGGCGGGTTTTTCGCCACTGAAGCTTTCTTT; CDR3 protein: CASSPGTGGFFATEAFF